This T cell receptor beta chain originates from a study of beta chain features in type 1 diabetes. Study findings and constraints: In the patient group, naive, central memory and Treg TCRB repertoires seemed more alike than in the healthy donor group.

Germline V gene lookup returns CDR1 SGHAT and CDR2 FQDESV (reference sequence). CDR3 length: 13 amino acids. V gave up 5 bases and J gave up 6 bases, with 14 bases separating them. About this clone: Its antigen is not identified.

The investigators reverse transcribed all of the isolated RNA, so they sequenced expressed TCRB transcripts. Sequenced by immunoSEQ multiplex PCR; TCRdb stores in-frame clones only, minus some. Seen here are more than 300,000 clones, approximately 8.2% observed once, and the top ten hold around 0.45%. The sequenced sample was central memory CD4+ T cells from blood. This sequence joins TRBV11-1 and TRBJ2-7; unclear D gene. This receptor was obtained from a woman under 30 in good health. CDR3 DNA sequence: TGTGCCAGCAGCCCCCTTTTAACGGGCGAGCAGTACTTC. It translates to CASSPLLTGEQYF.